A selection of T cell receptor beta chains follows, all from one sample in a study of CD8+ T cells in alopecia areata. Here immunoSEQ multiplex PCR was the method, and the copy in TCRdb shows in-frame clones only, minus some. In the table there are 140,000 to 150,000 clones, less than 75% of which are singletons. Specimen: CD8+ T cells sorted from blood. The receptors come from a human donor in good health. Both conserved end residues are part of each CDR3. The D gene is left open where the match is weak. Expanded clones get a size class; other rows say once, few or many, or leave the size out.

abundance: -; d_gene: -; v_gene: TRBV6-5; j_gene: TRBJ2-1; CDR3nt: TGTGCCAGCAGCCCGTACTTGAGCTCCTACAATGAGCAGTTCTTC; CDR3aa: CASSPYLSSYNEQFF
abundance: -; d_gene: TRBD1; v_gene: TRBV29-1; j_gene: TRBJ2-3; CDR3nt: TGCAGCGTTGATCAAGGACAGGGGCGGATAGAGACGCAGTATTTT; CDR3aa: CSVDQGQGRIETQYF
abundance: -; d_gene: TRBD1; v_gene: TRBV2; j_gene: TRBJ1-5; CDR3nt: TGTGCCAGCAGCGATGACAGGGGAGGCCAGCCCCAGCATTTT; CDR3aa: CASSDDRGGQPQHF
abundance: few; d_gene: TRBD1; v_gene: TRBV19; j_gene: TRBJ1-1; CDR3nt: TGTGCCAGTAGCTCGTCCAGGGGGACTGAAGCTTTCTTT; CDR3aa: CASSSSRGTEAFF
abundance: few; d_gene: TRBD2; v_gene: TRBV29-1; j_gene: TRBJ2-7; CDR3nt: TGCAGCGCAGTGACTAGCGGAGTCTACGAGCAGTACTTC; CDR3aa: CSAVTSGVYEQYF
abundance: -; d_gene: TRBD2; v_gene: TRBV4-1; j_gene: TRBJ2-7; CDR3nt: TGCGCCAGCAGCCAAGAGGTTGGGACTAGCGGGACCTACGAGCAGTACTTC; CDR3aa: CASSQEVGTSGTYEQYF
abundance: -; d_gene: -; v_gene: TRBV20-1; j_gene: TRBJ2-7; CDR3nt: TGCAGTGTTAGGGATTCCTACGAGCAGTACTTC; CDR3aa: CSVRDSYEQYF
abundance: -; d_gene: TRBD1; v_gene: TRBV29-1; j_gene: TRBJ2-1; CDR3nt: TGCAGCGTTGAAGGGGGACAGGGTGACAATGAGCAGTTCTTC; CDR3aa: CSVEGGQGDNEQFF
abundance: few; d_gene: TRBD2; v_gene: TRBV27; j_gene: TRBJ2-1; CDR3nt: TGTGCCATCGGTAGCGGGAGCATTTACAATGAGCAGTTCTTC; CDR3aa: CAIGSGSIYNEQFF
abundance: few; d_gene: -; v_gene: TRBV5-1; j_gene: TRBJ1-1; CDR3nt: TGCGCCAGCAGCTTGGCCTTAGGCGGCACTGAAGCTTTCTTT; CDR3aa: CASSLALGGTEAFF
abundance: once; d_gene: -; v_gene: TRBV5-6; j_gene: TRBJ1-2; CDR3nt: TGTGCCAGCAATTCGGGGATCGATGGCTACACCTTC; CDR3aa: CASNSGIDGYTF
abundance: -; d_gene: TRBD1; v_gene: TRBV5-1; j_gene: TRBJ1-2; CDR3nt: TGCGCCAGCAGCTTCGGGACAGTCTATGGCTACACCTTC; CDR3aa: CASSFGTVYGYTF
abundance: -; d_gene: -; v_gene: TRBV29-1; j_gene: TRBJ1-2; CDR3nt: TGCAGCGTTGGCAGGGTTGACTTC; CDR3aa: CSVGRVDF
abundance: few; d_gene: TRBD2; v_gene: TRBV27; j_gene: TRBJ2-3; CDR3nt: TGTGCCAGCAGTTCAAGTTCTAGCGGGAGTGGTACGCAGTATTTT; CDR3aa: CASSSSSSGSGTQYF
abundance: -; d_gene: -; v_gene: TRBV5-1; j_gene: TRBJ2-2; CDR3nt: TGCGCCAGCCGAATTTCGGACCTACCCCTCACCGGGGAGCTGTTTTTT; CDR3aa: CASRISDLPLTGELFF
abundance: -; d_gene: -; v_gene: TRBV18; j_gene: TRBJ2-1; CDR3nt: TGTGCCAGCTCACCAGGGAGAGCGGACTCCTACAATGAGCAGTTCTTC; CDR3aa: CASSPGRADSYNEQFF
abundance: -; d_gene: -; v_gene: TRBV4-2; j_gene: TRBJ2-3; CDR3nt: TGTGCCAGCAGCCAAGAGAACCAGGTCTGGGCAGATACGCAGTATTTT; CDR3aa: CASSQENQVWADTQYF
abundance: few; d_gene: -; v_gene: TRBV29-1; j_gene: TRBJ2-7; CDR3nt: TGCAGCGTTGTCCCCAGCAGCTCCTACGAGCAGTACTTC; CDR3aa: CSVVPSSSYEQYF
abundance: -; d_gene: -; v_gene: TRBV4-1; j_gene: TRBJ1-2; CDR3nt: TGCGCCAGCAGGCCTCCAGGGGCGGTTGGCTACACCTTC; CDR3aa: CASRPPGAVGYTF
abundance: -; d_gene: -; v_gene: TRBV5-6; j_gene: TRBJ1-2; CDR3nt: TGTGCCAGCAGCTTGCAGGGTTCAAGAGGCTACACCTTC; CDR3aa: CASSLQGSRGYTF
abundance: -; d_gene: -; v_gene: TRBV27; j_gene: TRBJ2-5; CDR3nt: TGTGCCAGCAGCAAAATGGGGCTAGTCCAAGAGACCCAGTACTTC; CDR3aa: CASSKMGLVQETQYF
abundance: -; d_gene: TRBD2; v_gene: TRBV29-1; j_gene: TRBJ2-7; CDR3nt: TGCAGCGTCGGGGGAGGGATTAGCTCCCACGAGCAGTACTTC; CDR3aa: CSVGGGISSHEQYF
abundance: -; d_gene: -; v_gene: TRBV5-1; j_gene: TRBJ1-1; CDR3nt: TGCGCCAGCAGCTTTGGAGGACACCTGAAGTGG; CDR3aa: CASSFGGHLKW
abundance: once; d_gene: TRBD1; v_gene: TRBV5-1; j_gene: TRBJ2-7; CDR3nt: TGCGCCAGCAGCTTGGGACAGGGGGCTTCCTACGAGCAGTACTTC; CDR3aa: CASSLGQGASYEQYF
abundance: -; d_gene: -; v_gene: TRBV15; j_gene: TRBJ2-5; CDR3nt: TGTGCCACCAGCAGAGTTCCCCAGAATAAGCAAGAGACCCAGTACTTC; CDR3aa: CATSRVPQNKQETQYF
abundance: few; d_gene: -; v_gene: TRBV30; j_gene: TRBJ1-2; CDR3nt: TGTGCCCGCGGACAGTCAATCTATGGCTACACCTTC; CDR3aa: CARGQSIYGYTF
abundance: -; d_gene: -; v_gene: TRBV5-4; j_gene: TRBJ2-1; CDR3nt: TGTGCCAGCAGAACACCGGGCAATGAGCAGTTCTTC; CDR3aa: CASRTPGNEQFF
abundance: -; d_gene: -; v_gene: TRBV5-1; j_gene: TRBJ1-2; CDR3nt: TGCGCCAGCAGCTTGGGTCAGGGGACCTATGGCTACACCTTC; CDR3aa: CASSLGQGTYGYTF
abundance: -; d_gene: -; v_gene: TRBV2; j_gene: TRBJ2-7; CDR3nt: TGTGCCAGCAGTGTCGACTATAGCGGAGATCGGGAGCAGTACTTC; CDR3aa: CASSVDYSGDREQYF
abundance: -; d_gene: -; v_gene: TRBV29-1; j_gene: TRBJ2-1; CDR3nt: TGCAGCGTTGGTAAGCGCAGTGAGCAGTTCTTC; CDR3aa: CSVGKRSEQFF
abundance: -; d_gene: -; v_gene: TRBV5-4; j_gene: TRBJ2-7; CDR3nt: TGTGCCACCTCCGGGACATCTACCTACGAGCAGTACTTC; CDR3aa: CATSGTSTYEQYF
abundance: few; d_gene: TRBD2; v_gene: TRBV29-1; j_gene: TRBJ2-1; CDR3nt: TGCAGCGTTGCCGGACTAGCGGGAATCTCCTACAATGAGCAGTTCTTC; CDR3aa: CSVAGLAGISYNEQFF
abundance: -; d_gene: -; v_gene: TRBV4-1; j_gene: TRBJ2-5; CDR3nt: TGCGCCAGCAGCCAAGGGGGCGCCCGGGAGACCCAGTACTTC; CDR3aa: CASSQGGARETQYF
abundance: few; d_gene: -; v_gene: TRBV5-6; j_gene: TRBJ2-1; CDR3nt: TGTGCCAGCAGCCGGCGGGCGGTTGAGCAGTTCTTC; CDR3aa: CASSRRAVEQFF
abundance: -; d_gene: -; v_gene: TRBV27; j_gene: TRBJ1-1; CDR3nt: TGTGCCAGCAGTCCCTACGGGGGCAGGAACACTGAAGCTTTCTTT; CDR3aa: CASSPYGGRNTEAFF
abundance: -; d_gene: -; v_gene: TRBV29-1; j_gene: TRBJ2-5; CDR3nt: TGCAGCGTTGTCGGGGACAAGCAAGAGACCCAGTACTTC; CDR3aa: CSVVGDKQETQYF
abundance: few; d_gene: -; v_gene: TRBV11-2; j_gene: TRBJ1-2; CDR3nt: TGTGCCAGCAGCTACGGGACCGCATATGGCTACACCTTC; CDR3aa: CASSYGTAYGYTF
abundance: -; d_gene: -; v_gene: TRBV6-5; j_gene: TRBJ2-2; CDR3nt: TGTGCCAGCAGTTACGGAGGGACCGAGGAGCTGTTTTTT; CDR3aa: CASSYGGTEELFF
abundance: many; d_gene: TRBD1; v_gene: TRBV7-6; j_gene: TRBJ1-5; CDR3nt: TGTGCCAGCAGCAACCCCGACAGGGCGAATCAGCCCCAGCATTTT; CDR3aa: CASSNPDRANQPQHF
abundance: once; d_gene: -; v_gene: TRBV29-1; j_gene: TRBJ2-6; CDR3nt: TGCAGCGTAGAGACCAGGGGTCCTGGGGCCAACGTCCTGACTTTC; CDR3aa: CSVETRGPGANVLTF
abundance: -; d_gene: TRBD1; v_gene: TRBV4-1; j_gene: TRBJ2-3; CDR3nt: TGCGCCAGCAGCCTCCGGGACAGGACTACAGATACGCAGTATTTT; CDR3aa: CASSLRDRTTDTQYF
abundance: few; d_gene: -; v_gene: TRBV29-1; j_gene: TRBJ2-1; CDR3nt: TGCAGCGCCGGGGAGTTCACCTACAATGAGCAGTTCTTC; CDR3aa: CSAGEFTYNEQFF
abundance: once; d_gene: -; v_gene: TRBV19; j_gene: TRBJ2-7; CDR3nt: TGTGCCAGTAGTGAACGGGAGAGATCCTACGAGCAGTACTTC; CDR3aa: CASSERERSYEQYF
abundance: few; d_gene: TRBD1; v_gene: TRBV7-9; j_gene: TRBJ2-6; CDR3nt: TGTGCCAGCAGCCTTGGACAGGGATCTGGGGCCAACGTCCTGACTTTC; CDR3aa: CASSLGQGSGANVLTF
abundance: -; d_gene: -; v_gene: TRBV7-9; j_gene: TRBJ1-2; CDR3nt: TGTGCCAGCAGCTTAATAGCCTCGGGCTACACCTTC; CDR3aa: CASSLIASGYTF
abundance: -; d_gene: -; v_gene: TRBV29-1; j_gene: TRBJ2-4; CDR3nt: TGCAGCGTTGAAGGTCGCGGCTCCCCAGGCAAAAACATTCAGTACTTC; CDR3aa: CSVEGRGSPGKNIQYF
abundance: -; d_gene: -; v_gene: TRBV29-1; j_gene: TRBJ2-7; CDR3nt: TGCAGCGTCGGAGACAGCCTCTCCTACGAGCAGTACTTC; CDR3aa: CSVGDSLSYEQYF